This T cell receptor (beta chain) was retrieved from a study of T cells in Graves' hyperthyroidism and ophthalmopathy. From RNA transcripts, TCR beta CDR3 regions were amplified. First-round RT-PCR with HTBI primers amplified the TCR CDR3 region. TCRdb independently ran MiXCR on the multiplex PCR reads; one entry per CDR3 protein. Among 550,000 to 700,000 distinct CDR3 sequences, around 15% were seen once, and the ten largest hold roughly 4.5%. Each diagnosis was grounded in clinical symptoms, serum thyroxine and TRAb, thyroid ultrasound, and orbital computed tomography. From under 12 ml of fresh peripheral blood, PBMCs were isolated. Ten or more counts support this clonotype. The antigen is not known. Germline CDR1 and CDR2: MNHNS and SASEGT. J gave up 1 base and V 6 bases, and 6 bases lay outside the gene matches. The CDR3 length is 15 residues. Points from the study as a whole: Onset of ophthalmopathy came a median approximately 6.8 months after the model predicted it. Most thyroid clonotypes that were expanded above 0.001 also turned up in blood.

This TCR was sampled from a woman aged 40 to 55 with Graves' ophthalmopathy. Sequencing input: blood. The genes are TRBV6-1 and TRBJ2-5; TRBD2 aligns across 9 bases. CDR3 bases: TGTGCCAGCAGCCGGACTAGCGTGGGCCAAGAGACCCAGTACTTC. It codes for CASSRTSVGQETQYF.